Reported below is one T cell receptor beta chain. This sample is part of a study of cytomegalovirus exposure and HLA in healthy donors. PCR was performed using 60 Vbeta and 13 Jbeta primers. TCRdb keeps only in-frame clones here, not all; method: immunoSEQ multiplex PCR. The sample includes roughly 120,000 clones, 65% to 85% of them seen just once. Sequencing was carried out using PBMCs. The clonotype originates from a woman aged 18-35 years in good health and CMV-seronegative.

CDR3 residues: CASSEERNQPQHF. CDR3 nucleotide sequence: TGTGCCAGCAGTGAAGAGAGGAATCAGCCCCAGCATTTT. This chain connects TRBV2 to TRBJ1-5; D is ambiguous. The CDR3 runs 13 residues. V gave up 1 base and J gave up 4 bases, with 5 bases separating them. Germline-derived CDR1 and CDR2 are SNHLY and FYNNEI.